One sample yielded the 14 T cell receptor beta chains listed below, sequenced in a study of T cells after somatic rescue of genetic block. Generated by immunoSEQ multiplex PCR, the TCRdb table keeps only in-frame clones and is missing some. Seen here are 12,000 or so clones, about 81% observed once, and the top ten hold just over 8%. Sample: peripheral blood mononuclear cells (PBMCs). These receptors all stem from a boy aged 10-17 years.

The chain uses TRBV10-1 and TRBJ1-1, with D tentatively TRBD1 (5 bases). The ends were cut back, 0 bases at V and 5 bases at J, with 13 bases in the middle. This CDR3 region has 15 residues. Germline CDR1 and CDR2: WNHNN and SYGVQD (reference sequence). As DNA, the CDR3 is TGCGCCAGCAGTGAGTCCGCAGGTCGGGGGACTGAAGCTTTCTTT. This gives the protein CASSESAGRGTEAFF.

The chain is built from TRBV5-5 and TRBJ1-5; D gene ambiguous. V was clipped by 2 bases and J by 4 bases, with 19 bases between them. Germline assignment: CDR1 SGHKS and CDR2 YYEKEE (reference sequence). CDR3 length equals 17 residues. CDR3 protein: CASSLEIQAGWNQPQHF. Written as DNA, the CDR3 is TGTGCCAGCAGCTTAGAGATTCAGGCCGGGTGGAATCAGCCCCAGCATTTT.

The chain uses TRBV5-8 and TRBJ1-5, with TRBD1 matching over 9 bases. Per germline, CDR1 SGHTS and CDR2 YDEGEE. CDR3 length: 17 residues. Losses at the gene ends were 3 bases for V and 0 bases for J; bases not matched to a gene: 7. DNA for the CDR3: TGTGCCAGCAGCTCGGGACAGGGACATCCTAGCAATCAGCCCCAGCATTTT. It encodes CASSSGQGHPSNQPQHF. Supplemented by reference TRBV5-8 and TRBJ1-5, the full variable domain reads EAGVTQSPTHLIKTRGQQATLRCSPISGHTSVYWYQQALGLGLQFLLWYDEGEERNRGNFPPRFSGRQFPNYSSELNVNALELEDSALYLCASSSGQGHPSNQPQHFGDGTRLSIL.

The chain is built from TRBV7-9 and TRBJ1-5; D is unclear. Trimming took off 1 base at V and 6 bases at J, with 7 bases between the two ends. CDR1 and CDR2 (germline): SEHNR, FQNEAQ (reference sequence). The CDR3 length is 13 residues. The CDR3 DNA reads TGTGCCAGCAGCTTAGGGCTTGGTCAGCCCCAGCATTTT. It translates to CASSLGLGQPQHF.

The J gene is TRBJ1-5, the V gene TRBV6-1; 8 bases are a match to TRBD1. This CDR3 comprises 15 residues. The germline V gene has CDR1 MNHNS and CDR2 SASEGT. The V segment lost 2 bases and the J segment 3 bases; nucleotides outside the gene matches: 3. CDR3 nucleotides: TGTGCCAGCAGTGAATTGGACAGGGTCAATCAGCCCCAGCATTTT. This gives the protein CASSELDRVNQPQHF.

The rearrangement links TRBV7-2 to TRBJ2-3; perhaps TRBD1 as D (7 bases). Germline V gene lookup returns CDR1 SGHTA and CDR2 FQGNSA. V gave up 2 bases and J gave up 2 bases, with 11 bases separating them. The CDR3 sequence is 15 residues long. Here the CDR3 reads CASSLRQGLTDTQYF. Written as DNA, the CDR3 is TGTGCCAGCAGCTTAAGACAGGGACTCACAGATACGCAGTATTTT.

The table lists this clone with a few counts. The rearrangement uses TRBV7-8 and TRBJ2-7; 12 positions agree with TRBD1. Germline-derived CDR1 and CDR2 are SGHVS and FQNEAQ. The trim removed 4 bases at V and 4 bases at J, leaving 23 bases unmatched. The CDR3 extends over 21 amino acids. CDR3 residues: CASSSYSHPGTGGDRTYEQYF. The CDR3 nucleotides are TGTGCCAGCAGCTCCTATTCCCACCCCGGGACAGGGGGCGATAGGACTTACGAGCAGTACTTC. Supplemented by reference TRBV7-8 and TRBJ2-7, the full variable domain reads GAGVSQSPRYKVAKRGQDVALRCDPISGHVSLFWYQQALGQGPEFLTYFQNEAQLDKSGLPSDRFFAERPEGSVSTLKIQRTQQEDSAVYLCASSSYSHPGTGGDRTYEQYFGPGTRLTVT.

This rearrangement joins TRBV6-5 to TRBJ2-5; no firm D call. The V and J ends lost 3 bases and 5 bases respectively, with 10 bases between them. Germline CDR1 and CDR2: MNHEY and SVGAGI. The length of the CDR3 is 13 residues. The CDR3 nucleotides read TGTGCCAGCAGTTATGGGTTGGAGGAGACCCAGTACTTC. Translating gives CASSYGLEETQYF.

CDR3: CASRLTGAWGQPNTGELFF. CDR3 DNA sequence: TGTGCAAGTCGCTTAACGGGGGCGTGGGGACAACCAAACACCGGGGAGCTGTTTTTT. The chain combines TRBV12-2 with TRBJ2-2. TRBV12-2 is labeled a pseudogene. The CDR3 covers 19 residues.

The chain is built from TRBV27 and TRBJ2-7; either TRBD1 or TRBD2 may fit D (5 bases each). The CDR3 loop spans 11 amino acids. V was shortened by 11 bases and J by 8 bases, with 16 bases between the two germline ends. Germline V lookup: CDR1 MNHEY, CDR2 SMNVEV (reference sequence). Here the CDR3 reads CASQAGAQQYF. The CDR3 region has the DNA TGTGCCTCCCAGGCCGGGGCCCAGCAGTACTTC.

The chain has TRBV11-3 and TRBJ2-7; 8 bases align to TRBD2. V was pared by 2 bases and J by 3 bases, with 12 bases of the junction left unmatched. This CDR3 is built from 17 residues. The germline V gene has CDR1 SGHNT and CDR2 YENEEA. In nucleotides, the CDR3 is TGTGCCAGCAGCTTAATATTGTCGGGAGGGCCGAGCTACGAGCAGTACTTC. Amino acids: CASSLILSGGPSYEQYF. Full variable domain (remainder filled in from reference TRBV11-3 and TRBJ2-7): EAGVVQSPRYKIIEKKQPVAFWCNPISGHNTLYWYLQNLGQGPELLIRYENEEAVDDSQLPKDRFSAERLKGVDSTLKIQPAELGDSAVYLCASSLILSGGPSYEQYFGPGTRLTVT.

CDR3 in DNA: TGTGCCAGCAGCTTATTTGCGGGTTCTAACACTGAAGCTTTCTTT. Protein sequence: CASSLFAGSNTEAFF. The V and J genes are TRBV7-8 and TRBJ1-1; D gene unclear. Looked up from germline, CDR1 is SGHVS and CDR2 is FQNEAQ. The CDR3 covers 15 residues. The V and J ends lost 2 bases and 2 bases respectively, with 12 bases between them.

The chain combines TRBV9 with TRBJ2-1; 9 bases are a match to TRBD2. V dropped 0 bases and J dropped 7; count of bases not matched to a gene: 8. There are 16 residues in the CDR3. Germline lookup yields CDR1 SGDLS and CDR2 YYNGEE. DNA for the CDR3: TGTGCCAGCAGCGTAGACGGCGGGGGGGTATTTAATGAGCAGTTCTTC. It codes for CASSVDGGGVFNEQFF.

A note on this clone: Mismatch with germline at one junction end may stem from a read error. V is TRBV6-5 and J is TRBJ2-7; 10 bases map to TRBD2. The CDR3 spans 13 residues. Germline V gene lookup returns CDR1 MNHEY and CDR2 SVGAGI. The CDR3, as DNA: TGTGCCAGCAGGCCTTTCCCTAGCGGGGGACTGCACTTC. This encodes CASRPFPSGGLHF.